One and the same sample provided the 23 T cell receptor beta chains below, sequenced in a study of T cell repertoires in cytomegalovirus infection. MiXCR, applied by TCRdb to the reads, yields one record per CDR3 protein. The data show around 260,000 distinct CDR3 sequences, with 25% seen just once and around 13% held by the top ten. Sequencing was carried out using PBMCs. The receptors originated from a human donor in good health (CMV status not recorded). Some clones in this sample may be carry-over from other donors' samples.

The chain combines TRBV5-1 with TRBJ2-3; TRBD1 matches at 7 bases. This CDR3 has 16 amino acids. CDR1 is SGHRS, CDR2 YFSETQ, per germline. J lost 2 bases, V lost 4 bases, and 10 bases had no gene match. CDR3 coding DNA: TGCGCCAGCAGCCGGACGGGACAGCTTTCCACAGATACGCAGTATTTT. Amino acid sequence: CASSRTGQLSTDTQYF.

This clonotype was seen many times. This chain uses TRBV7-2 with TRBJ2-3, with D perhaps matching TRBD2 (7 bases). CDR1 and CDR2 from the germline V gene are SGHTA and FQGNSA. This CDR3 has 17 residues. The V gene lost 2 bases and the J gene lost 7 bases, with 22 bases spanning the gap. The CDR3 is CASSLTSLGEGGNTQYF. DNA of the CDR3: TGTGCCAGCAGCTTAACCTCGCTGGGGGAGGGGGGAAATACGCAGTATTTT. The whole variable domain, filled in from reference TRBV7-2 and TRBJ2-3, reads GAGVSQSPSNKVTEKGKDVELRCDPISGHTALYWYRQSLGQGLEFLIYFQGNSAPDKSGLPSDRFSAERTGGSVSTLTIQRTQQEDSAVYLCASSLTSLGEGGNTQYFGPGTRLTVL.

This clonotype has just a few counts. This rearrangement joins TRBV29-1 to TRBJ2-7, with 7 bases aligning to TRBD2. This CDR3 has 16 residues. After removal of 2 bases from V and 9 bases from J, the junction contained 19 bases not matched to a gene. CDR1 and CDR2 (germline): SQVTM, ANQGSEA. The CDR3 is CSVEREGLGPSGRQYF. The CDR3 region has the DNA TGCAGCGTTGAAAGGGAGGGCCTGGGCCCTTCTGGGAGGCAGTACTTC.

The CDR3 DNA sequence: TGTGCCAGCAGTGTACTCAGGGGGGCCAGTGAAGCTTTCTTT. It translates to CASSVLRGASEAFF. The V call is TRBV28, the J call TRBJ1-1; 7 nucleotides match TRBD1. The CDR3 totals 14 residues. Germline assignment: CDR1 MDHEN and CDR2 SYDVKM. V lost 5 bases and J lost 7; bases outside the gene matches: 10.

This rearrangement joins TRBV5-1 to TRBJ2-3, with D perhaps matching TRBD2 (6 bases). CDR3 length equals 15 residues. Germline V gene sequence: CDR1 SGHRS, CDR2 YFSETQ. The ends were cut back, 5 bases at V and 1 base at J, with 14 bases in the middle. CDR3 residues: CASRIGGLGTDTQYF. The CDR3 region has the DNA TGCGCCAGCAGAATCGGGGGACTGGGCACAGATACGCAGTATTTT.

This clonotype was seen ten or more times. The rearrangement links TRBV18 to TRBJ2-5, with 10 bases fitting TRBD1. The CDR3 consists of 17 residues. From germline, CDR1 is KGHSH and CDR2 LQKENI. J was trimmed by 5 bases and V by 1 base; bases with no gene match: 10. DNA for the CDR3: TGTGCCAGCTCACCACTAAGAGGACAGGGGGGAACGGAGACCCAGTACTTC. It translates to CASSPLRGQGGTETQYF.

The chain couples TRBV30 to TRBJ2-1, with 9 bases that match TRBD1. V gave up 1 base and J gave up 4 bases; unmatched junction bases: 5. The CDR3 is 15 amino acids. Germline assignment: CDR1 GTSNPN and CDR2 SVGIG (reference sequence). CDR3 bases: TGTGCCTGGAGTGCCCTGGGACAGGGATACAATGAGCAGTTCTTC. Its protein is CAWSALGQGYNEQFF. Combining the CDR3 with reference TRBV30 and TRBJ2-1 gives the whole variable domain SQTIHQWPATLVQPVGSPLSLECTVEGTSNPNLYWYRQAAGRGLQLLFYSVGIGQISSEVPQNLSASRPQDRQFILSSKKLLLSDSGFYLCAWSALGQGYNEQFFGPGTRLTVL.

This clonotype was counted a few times. The V gene is TRBV28, the J gene TRBJ1-2; 7 nucleotides match TRBD1. CDR1 and CDR2 (germline): MDHEN, SYDVKM. V dropped 2 bases and J dropped 8; count of bases not matched to a gene: 8. This CDR3 spans 14 amino acids. The CDR3 nucleotides read TGTGCCAGCAGTTTAGGCACAGGGGCGGCGGGCTACACCTTC. Translating it yields CASSLGTGAAGYTF.

As concerns this clonotype: The junction departs from germline at one end; a sequencing error may be responsible. The chain joins TRBV27 to TRBJ2-7, with TRBD2 matching over 11 bases. The CDR3 length is 12 residues. The V gene's germline CDR1 is MNHEY and CDR2 SMNVEV (reference sequence). The CDR3 here is CSSRTSGSEQYF. The CDR3 DNA follows: TGTTCCAGCAGAACTAGCGGGAGCGAGCAGTACTTC.

In its sample, this clonotype was seen once. The rearrangement uses TRBV25-1 and TRBJ2-5; D is uncertain. Germline lookup yields CDR1 MGHDK and CDR2 SYGVNS. CDR3 size: 11 residues. Trimming removed 2 bases at V and 5 bases at J, with 3 bases between. CDR3 in amino acids: CASSEMETQYF. The CDR3 coding sequence is TGTGCCAGCAGTGAAATGGAGACCCAGTACTTC.

This clonotype has at least ten counts. The V gene is TRBV7-9, the J gene TRBJ1-2; perhaps TRBD1 as D (6 bases). Germline loops: CDR1 SEHNR, CDR2 FQNEAQ (reference sequence). This CDR3 comprises 13 residues. Trimming cost V 3 bases and J 6 bases, with 11 bases left between them. DNA for the CDR3: TGTGCCAGCAGCTTGTCAGGGGCCAATGGCTACACCTTC. This codes for CASSLSGANGYTF.

In this sample, this clonotype turned up many times. CDR3 nucleotide sequence: TGTGCCAGCAGCTTAGACGGGAACACCGGGGAGCTGTTTTTT. Translated, it gives CASSLDGNTGELFF. The chain carries TRBV7-2 and TRBJ2-2; D is uncertain. CDR3 size: 14 residues. Germline V gene lookup returns CDR1 SGHTA and CDR2 FQGNSA. V was pared by 1 base and J by 1 base, with 4 bases between.

This clonotype came up many times. V and J are TRBV7-2 and TRBJ2-3, with 9 bases lining up with TRBD2. Trimming removed 2 bases from V and 0 bases from J; junction bases left unmatched: 9. CDR1 and CDR2 (germline): SGHTA, FQGNSA. This CDR3 is 18 amino acids long. In nucleotides, the CDR3 is TGTGCCAGCAGCTTACGACTAGCGGACACTTTAAGCACAGATACGCAGTATTTT. Its translation: CASSLRLADTLSTDTQYF.

This clonotype was counted only a few times. The chain joins TRBV20-1 to TRBJ1-6, with a possible D match to TRBD1 (5 bases). The CDR3 has 15 amino acids. Germline-derived CDR1 and CDR2 are DFQATT and SNEGSKA (reference sequence). The V gene lost 4 bases and the J gene lost 4 bases, with 14 bases spanning the gap. The CDR3 sequence is CSAIQQAEYNSPLHF. CDR3 sequence (DNA): TGCAGTGCTATCCAACAGGCTGAGTATAATTCACCCCTCCACTTT.

In this sample, this clonotype turned up a few times. The chain joins TRBV14 to TRBJ2-1; either TRBD1 or TRBD2 may supply D (5 bases each). This CDR3 has 14 residues. The germline V and J ends were trimmed by 3 bases and 10 bases, with 16 bases remaining between them. Germline V gene data show CDR1 as SGHDN and CDR2 as FVKESK. The CDR3 DNA reads as TGTGCCAGCAGCCACGGGGACCTACCTCGGGAGCAGTTCTTC. This encodes CASSHGDLPREQFF.

In this sample, this clonotype turned up many times. This chain links TRBV7-2 with TRBJ2-5; no reliable D call. The germline V gene encodes CDR1 SGHTA and CDR2 FQGNSA. CDR3 length: 13 residues. V was cut by 3 bases and J by 5 bases, with 10 bases left in between. CDR3 coding DNA: TGTGCCAGCAGCTTGGTCACCGGGGAGACCCAGTACTTC. Translation: CASSLVTGETQYF.

This clonotype has a count of ten or more. V is TRBV11-2 and J is TRBJ2-7; D may be TRBD1 or TRBD2 (5 bases each). Per germline, CDR1 SGHAT and CDR2 FQNNGV. The CDR3 has 15 amino acids. Trimming stripped 1 base from V and 3 bases from J, with 13 bases between. CDR3 residues: CASSLVRGMNYEQYF. As DNA, the CDR3 is TGTGCCAGCAGCTTAGTGAGGGGCATGAACTACGAGCAGTACTTC.

This clonotype occurred many times. J is TRBJ1-2 and V is TRBV7-2; 10 nucleotides line up with TRBD1. CDR1 SGHTA and CDR2 FQGNSA come from the germline V gene. Losses at the gene ends were 5 bases for V and 5 bases for J; bases not matched to a gene: 8. There are 15 residues in the CDR3. CDR3 amino acids: CASSERTGGEYGYTF. The CDR3 bases are TGTGCCAGCAGCGAGAGGACAGGGGGGGAGTATGGCTACACCTTC.

This rearrangement joins TRBV18 to TRBJ2-3; tentatively, D is TRBD1 (5 bases). Germline V gives CDR1 KGHSH, CDR2 LQKENI. Trimming left V 6 bases short and J 0 bases short, with 19 bases between. The CDR3 runs to 17 residues. CDR3 sequence (DNA): TGTGCCAGCTCCCCAACTCGAGACAGCTATAGCACAGATACGCAGTATTTT. This translates into CASSPTRDSYSTDTQYF.

This clonotype has just a few counts. For the CDR3, the DNA is TGTGCCAGCAGACTTTCAGGGGACTTCTTCAACTATGGCTACACCTTC. Its translation: CASRLSGDFFNYGYTF. The gene calls are TRBV6-2 or TRBV6-3 and TRBJ1-2, with D possibly matching TRBD1 (6 bases). Germline V gene data show CDR1 as MNHEY and CDR2 as SVGEGT. The CDR3 consists of 16 residues. Trimming took off 6 bases at V and 2 bases at J, with 19 bases between the two ends.

V and J are TRBV6-5 and TRBJ2-5; perhaps TRBD2 as D (5 bases). The V gene lost 2 bases and the J gene lost 0 bases, with 10 bases spanning the gap. From germline, CDR1 is MNHEY and CDR2 SVGAGI. The CDR3 is 15 residues long. The CDR3 here is CASSYAGQNQETQYF. CDR3 nucleotide sequence: TGTGCCAGCAGTTACGCGGGCCAAAACCAAGAGACCCAGTACTTC.

The V call is TRBV29-1, the J call TRBJ2-6; 9 positions match TRBD1. The CDR3 runs to 16 residues. V lost 7 bases to trimming and J lost 0 bases; unmatched junction nucleotides: 7. CDR1 is SQVTM, CDR2 ANQGSEA, per germline. CDR3 in amino acids: CSAETGGSSGANVLTF. The DNA for the CDR3 is TGCAGCGCAGAGACAGGGGGAAGCTCTGGGGCCAACGTCCTGACTTTC.

This rearrangement joins TRBV12-3 or TRBV12-4 to TRBJ1-2, with D possibly TRBD1 on 5 matching bases. Trimming took off 6 bases at V and 4 bases at J, with 9 bases between the two ends. The CDR3 extends over 12 amino acids. The CDR3 reads CASRGRAYGYTF. CDR3 nucleotide sequence: TGTGCCAGCAGGGGACGGGCCTATGGCTACACCTTC.